This TCR beta chain came from a study of vaccination and CD4 T cells after COVID-19. Study-level information: Four females and six males made up the convalescents, two of whom were Hispanic. Each post-COVID sample was drawn after diagnosis, and the median interval was roughly 100 days (range 35 to 161).

In regard to this clonotype: Antigen: not known.

V was trimmed by 9 bases and J by 5 bases, leaving 17 bases between them. The CDR3 is made up of 15 amino acids. From germline, CDR1 is KGHSH and CDR2 LQKENI. Sequencing of DNA taken from cultured CD4+ T cells relied on the Oncomine TCR Beta short-read assay. A single record per CDR3 protein comes from TCRdb applying MiXCR to the PCR reads. Of roughly 12,000 distinct CDR3 sequences in the sample, roughly half were seen once. Treatment defined: roughly 11-day PBMC culture with coronavirus spike peptide pools or control peptides (ViraFEST assay). The receptor was derived from a human donor who had recovered from COVID-19. The V gene is TRBV18, the J gene TRBJ1-6; unclear D gene. Sequenced sample: CD4+ T cells from blood, cultured in vitro. CDR3 DNA: TGTGCCAGTTCAACATTCACAGCCGATAATTCACCCCTCCACTTT. It specifies CASSTFTADNSPLHF.